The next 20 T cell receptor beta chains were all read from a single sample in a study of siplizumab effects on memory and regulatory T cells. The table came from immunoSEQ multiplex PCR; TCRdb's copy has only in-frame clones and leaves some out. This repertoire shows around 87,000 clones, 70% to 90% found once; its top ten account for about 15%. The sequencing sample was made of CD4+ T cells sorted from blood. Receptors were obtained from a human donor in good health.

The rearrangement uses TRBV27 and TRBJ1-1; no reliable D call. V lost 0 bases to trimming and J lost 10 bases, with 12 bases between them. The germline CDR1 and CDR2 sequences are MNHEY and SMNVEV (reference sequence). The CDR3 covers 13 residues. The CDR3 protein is CASSLSWREGAFF. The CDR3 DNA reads TGTGCCAGCAGTTTATCCTGGAGGGAAGGAGCTTTCTTT.

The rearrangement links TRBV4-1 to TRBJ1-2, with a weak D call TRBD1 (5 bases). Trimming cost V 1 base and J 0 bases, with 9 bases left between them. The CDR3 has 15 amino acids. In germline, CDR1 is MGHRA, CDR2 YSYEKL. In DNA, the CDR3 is TGCGCCAGCAGCCAAGGGGAAGGGGCTAACTATGGCTACACCTTC. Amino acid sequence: CASSQGEGANYGYTF.

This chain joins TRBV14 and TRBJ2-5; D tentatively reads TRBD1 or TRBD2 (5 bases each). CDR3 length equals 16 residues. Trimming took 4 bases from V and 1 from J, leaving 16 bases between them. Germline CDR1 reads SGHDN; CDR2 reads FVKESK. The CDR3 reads CASSRGWGRSQETQYF. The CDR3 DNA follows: TGTGCCAGCAGCCGCGGGTGGGGGAGAAGCCAAGAGACCCAGTACTTC.

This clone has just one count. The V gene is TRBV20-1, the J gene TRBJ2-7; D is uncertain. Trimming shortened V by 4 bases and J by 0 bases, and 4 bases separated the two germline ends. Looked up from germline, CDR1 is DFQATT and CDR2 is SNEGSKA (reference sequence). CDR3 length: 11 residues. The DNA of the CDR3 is TGCAGTGCTAAAACCTCCTACGAGCAGTACTTC. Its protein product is CSAKTSYEQYF.

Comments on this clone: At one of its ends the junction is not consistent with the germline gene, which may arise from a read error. The CDR3 coding sequence is TGTGCCAGCAGAGAAGACGGAACTAACTATGGCTACACCTTC. Protein product: CASREDGTNYGYTF. The V call is TRBV2, the J call TRBJ1-2; D unclear. The germline V gene encodes CDR1 SNHLY and CDR2 FYNNEI. CDR3 length: 14 residues.

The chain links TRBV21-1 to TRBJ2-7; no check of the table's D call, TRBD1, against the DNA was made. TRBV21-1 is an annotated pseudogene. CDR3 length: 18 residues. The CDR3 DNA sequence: TGTGCCAGCAAAACGCCGGGACAGCTCTTCTATAGCTCCTACGAGCAGTACTTC. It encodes CASKTPGQLFYSSYEQYF.

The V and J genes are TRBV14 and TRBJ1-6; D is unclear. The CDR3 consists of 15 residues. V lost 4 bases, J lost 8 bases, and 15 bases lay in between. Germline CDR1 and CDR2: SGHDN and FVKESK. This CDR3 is CASSRLADPYSPLHF. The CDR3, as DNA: TGTGCCAGCAGCCGACTGGCGGATCCCTATTCACCCCTCCACTTT. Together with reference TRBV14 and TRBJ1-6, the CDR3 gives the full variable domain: EAGVTQFPSHSVIEKGQTVTLRCDPISGHDNLYWYRRVMGKEIKFLLHFVKESKQDESGMPNNRFLAERTGGTYSTLKVQPAELEDSGVYFCASSRLADPYSPLHFGNGTRLTVT.

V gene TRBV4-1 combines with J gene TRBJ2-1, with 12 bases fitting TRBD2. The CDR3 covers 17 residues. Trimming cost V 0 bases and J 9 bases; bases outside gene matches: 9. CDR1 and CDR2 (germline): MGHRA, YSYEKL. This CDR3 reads CASSQEEGWTSGIEQFF. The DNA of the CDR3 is TGCGCCAGCAGCCAAGAAGAGGGGTGGACTAGCGGGATTGAGCAGTTCTTC.

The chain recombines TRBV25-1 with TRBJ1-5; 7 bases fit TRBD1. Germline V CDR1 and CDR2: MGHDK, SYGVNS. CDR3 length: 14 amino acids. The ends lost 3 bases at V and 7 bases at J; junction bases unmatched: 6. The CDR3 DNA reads TGTGCCAGCAGTGAGACAGGGTATAGCCAGCCCCAGCATTTT. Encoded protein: CASSETGYSQPQHF.

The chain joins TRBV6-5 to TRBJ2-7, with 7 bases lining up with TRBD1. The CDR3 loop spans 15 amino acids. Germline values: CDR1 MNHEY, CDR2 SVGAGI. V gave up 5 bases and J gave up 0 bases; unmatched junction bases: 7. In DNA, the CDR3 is TGTGCCAGCAGTCGGACAGGTTTGAGCTCCTACGAGCAGTACTTC. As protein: CASSRTGLSSYEQYF.

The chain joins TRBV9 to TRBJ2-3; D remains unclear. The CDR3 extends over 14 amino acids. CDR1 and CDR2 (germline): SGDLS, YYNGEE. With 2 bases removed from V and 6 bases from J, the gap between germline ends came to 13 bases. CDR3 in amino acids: CASSVRPSMDTQYF. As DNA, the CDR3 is TGTGCCAGCAGCGTTCGGCCCTCAATGGATACGCAGTATTTT.

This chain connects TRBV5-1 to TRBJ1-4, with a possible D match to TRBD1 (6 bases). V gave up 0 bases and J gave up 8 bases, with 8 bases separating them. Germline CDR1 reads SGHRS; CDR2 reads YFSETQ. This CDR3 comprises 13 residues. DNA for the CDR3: TGCGCCAGCAGCTTGGCAGGGGAAGAAAAACTGTTTTTT. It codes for CASSLAGEEKLFF. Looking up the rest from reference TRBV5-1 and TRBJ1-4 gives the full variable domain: KAGVTQTPRYLIKTRGQQVTLSCSPISGHRSVSWYQQTPGQGLQFLFEYFSETQRNKGNFPGRFSGRQFSNSRSEMNVSTLELGDSALYLCASSLAGEEKLFFGSGTQLSVL.

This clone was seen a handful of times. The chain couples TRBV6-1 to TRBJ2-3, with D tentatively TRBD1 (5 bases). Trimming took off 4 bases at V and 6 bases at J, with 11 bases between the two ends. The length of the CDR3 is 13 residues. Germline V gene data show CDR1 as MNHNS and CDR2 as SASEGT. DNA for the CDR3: TGTGCCAGCAGTGCAAGGGGTTGGGATACGCAGTATTTT. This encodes CASSARGWDTQYF.

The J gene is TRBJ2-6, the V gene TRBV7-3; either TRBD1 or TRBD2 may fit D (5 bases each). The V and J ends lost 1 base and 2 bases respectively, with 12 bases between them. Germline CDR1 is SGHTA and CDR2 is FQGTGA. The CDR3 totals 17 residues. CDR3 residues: CASSLIVSGPGANVLTF. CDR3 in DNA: TGTGCCAGCAGCTTAATTGTTTCGGGGCCTGGGGCCAACGTCCTGACTTTC.

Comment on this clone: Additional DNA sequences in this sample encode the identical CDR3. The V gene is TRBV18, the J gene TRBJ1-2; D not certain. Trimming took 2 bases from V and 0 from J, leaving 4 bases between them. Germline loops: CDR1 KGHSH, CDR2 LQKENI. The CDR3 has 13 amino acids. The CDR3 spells CASSPGANYGYTF. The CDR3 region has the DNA TGTGCCAGCTCACCAGGCGCTAACTATGGCTACACCTTC.

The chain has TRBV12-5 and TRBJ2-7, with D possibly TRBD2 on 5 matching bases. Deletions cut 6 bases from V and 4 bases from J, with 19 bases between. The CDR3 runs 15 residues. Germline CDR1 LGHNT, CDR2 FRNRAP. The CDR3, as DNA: TGTGCTAGTGGCCTCAGAGGGCCCCCACTATACGAGCAGTACTTC. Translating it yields CASGLRGPPLYEQYF.

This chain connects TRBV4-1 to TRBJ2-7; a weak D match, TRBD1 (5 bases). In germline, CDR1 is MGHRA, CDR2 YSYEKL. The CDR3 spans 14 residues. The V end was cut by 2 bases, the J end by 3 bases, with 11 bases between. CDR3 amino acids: CASSQLPGYYEQYF. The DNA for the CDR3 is TGCGCCAGCAGCCAATTACCAGGGTACTACGAGCAGTACTTC.

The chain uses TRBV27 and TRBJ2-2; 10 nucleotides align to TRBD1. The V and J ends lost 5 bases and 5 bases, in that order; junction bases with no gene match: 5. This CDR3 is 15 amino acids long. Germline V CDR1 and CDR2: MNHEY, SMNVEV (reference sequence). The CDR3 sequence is CASSRQGAGTGELFF. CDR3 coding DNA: TGTGCCAGCAGTCGACAGGGGGCAGGTACCGGGGAGCTGTTTTTT.

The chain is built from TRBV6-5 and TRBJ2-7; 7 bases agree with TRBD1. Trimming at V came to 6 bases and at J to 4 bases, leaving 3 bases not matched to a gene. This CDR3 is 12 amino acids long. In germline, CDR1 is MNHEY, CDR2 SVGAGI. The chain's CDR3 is CASSNRGYEQYF. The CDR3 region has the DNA TGTGCCAGCAGCAACAGGGGATACGAGCAGTACTTC.

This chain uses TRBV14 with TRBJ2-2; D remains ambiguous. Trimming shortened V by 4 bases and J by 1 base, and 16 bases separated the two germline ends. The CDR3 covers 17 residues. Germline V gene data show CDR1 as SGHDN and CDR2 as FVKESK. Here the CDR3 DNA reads TGTGCCAGCAGCCCGCGTAGAGTGGGATGGAACACCGGGGAGCTGTTTTTT. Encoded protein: CASSPRRVGWNTGELFF.